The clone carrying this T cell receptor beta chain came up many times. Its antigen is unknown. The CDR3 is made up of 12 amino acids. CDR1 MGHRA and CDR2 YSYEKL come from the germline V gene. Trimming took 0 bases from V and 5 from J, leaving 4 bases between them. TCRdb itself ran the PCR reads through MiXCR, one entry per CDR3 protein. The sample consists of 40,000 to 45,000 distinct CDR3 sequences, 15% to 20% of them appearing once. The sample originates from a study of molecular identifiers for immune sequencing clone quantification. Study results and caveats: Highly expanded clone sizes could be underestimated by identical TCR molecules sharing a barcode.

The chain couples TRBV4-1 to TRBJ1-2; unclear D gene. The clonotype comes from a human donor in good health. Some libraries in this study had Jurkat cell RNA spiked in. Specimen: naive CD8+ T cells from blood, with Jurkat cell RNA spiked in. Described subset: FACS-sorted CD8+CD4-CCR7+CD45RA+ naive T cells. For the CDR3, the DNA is TGCGCCAGCAGCCAAGATCCTTATGGCTACACCTTC. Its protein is CASSQDPYGYTF.